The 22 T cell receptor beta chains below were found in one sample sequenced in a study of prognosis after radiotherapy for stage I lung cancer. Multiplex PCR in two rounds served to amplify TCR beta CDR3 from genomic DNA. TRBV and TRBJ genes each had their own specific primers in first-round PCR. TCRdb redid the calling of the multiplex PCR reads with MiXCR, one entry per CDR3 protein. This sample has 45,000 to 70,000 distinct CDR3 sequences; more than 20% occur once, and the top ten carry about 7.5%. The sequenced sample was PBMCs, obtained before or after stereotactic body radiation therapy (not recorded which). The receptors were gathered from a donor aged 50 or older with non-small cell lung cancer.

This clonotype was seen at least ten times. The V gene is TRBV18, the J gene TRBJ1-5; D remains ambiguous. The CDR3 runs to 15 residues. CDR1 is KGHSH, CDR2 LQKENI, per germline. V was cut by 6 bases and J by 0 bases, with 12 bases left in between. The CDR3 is CASSRSGDSNQPQHF. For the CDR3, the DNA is TGTGCCAGCTCTCGGTCCGGAGATAGCAATCAGCCCCAGCATTTT. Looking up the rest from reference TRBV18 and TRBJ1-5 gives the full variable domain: NAGVMQNPRHLVRRRGQEARLRCSPMKGHSHVYWYRQLPEEGLKFMVYLQKENIIDESGMPKERFSAEFPKEGPSILRIQQVVRGDSAAYFCASSRSGDSNQPQHFGDGTRLSIL.

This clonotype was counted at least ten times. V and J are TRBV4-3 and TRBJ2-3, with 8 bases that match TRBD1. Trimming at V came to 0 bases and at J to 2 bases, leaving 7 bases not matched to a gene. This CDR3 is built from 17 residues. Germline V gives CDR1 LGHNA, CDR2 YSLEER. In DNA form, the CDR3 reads TGCGCCAGCAGCCAAGAGGTCAGGGGGCGAACCACAGATACGCAGTATTTT. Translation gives CASSQEVRGRTTDTQYF.

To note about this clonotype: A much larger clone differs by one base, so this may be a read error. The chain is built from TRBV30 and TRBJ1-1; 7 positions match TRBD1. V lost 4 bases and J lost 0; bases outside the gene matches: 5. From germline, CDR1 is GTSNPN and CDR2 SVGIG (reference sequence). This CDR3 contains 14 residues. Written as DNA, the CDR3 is TGTGCCTGGACCCAGGGGGGGGTGAACACTGAAGCTTTCTTT. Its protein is CAWTQGGVNTEAFF.

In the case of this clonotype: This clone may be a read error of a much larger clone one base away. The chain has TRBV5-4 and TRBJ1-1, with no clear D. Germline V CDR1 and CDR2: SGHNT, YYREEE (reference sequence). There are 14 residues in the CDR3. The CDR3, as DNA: TGTGCCAGCAGCTTAGATGGCTTGGTGACTGAAGCTTCCTTT. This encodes CASSLDGLVTEASF.

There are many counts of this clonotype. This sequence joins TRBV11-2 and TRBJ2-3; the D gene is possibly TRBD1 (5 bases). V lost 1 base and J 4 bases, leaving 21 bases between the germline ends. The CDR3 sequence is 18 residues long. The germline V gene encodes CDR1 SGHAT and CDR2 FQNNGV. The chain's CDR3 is CASSLGAYVGRVADTQYF. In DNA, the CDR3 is TGTGCCAGCAGCTTAGGGGCGTACGTGGGCAGGGTTGCAGATACGCAGTATTTT.

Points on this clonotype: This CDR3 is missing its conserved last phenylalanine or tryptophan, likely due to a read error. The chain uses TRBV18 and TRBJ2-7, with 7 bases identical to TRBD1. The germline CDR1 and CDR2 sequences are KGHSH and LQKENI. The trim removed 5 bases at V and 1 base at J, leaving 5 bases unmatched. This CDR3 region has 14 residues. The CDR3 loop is CASSAGTASYEQYL. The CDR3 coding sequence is TGTGCCAGCTCAGCCGGGACAGCTTCCTACGAGCAGTACCTC.

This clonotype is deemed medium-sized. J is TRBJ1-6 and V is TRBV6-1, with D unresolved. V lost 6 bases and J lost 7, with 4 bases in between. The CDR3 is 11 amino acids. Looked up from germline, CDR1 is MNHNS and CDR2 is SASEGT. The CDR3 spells CASRINSPLHF. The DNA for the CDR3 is TGTGCCAGCAGGATAAATTCACCCCTCCACTTT.

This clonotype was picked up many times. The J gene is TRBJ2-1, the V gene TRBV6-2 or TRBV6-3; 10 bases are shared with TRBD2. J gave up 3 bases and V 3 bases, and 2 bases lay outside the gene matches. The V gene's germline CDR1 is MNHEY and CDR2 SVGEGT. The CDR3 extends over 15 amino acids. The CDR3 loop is CASSYGTSVYNEQFF. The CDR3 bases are TGTGCCAGCAGTTATGGGACTAGCGTCTACAATGAGCAGTTCTTC.

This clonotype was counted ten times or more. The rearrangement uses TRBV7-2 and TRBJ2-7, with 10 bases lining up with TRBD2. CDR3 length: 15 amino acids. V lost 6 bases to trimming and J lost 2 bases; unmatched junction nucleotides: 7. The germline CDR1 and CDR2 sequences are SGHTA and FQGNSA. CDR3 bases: TGTGCCAGCAGTCGAGCGGGGGGGGCCGCCTACGAGCAGTACTTC. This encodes CASSRAGGAAYEQYF.

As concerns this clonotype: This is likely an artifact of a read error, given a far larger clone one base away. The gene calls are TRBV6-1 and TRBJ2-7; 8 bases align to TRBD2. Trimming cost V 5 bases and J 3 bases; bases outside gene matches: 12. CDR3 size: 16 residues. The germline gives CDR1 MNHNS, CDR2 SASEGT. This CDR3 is CASSHRPGGGNYEQYF. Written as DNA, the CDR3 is TGTGCCAGCAGTCACCGACCCGGGGGGGGCAACTACGAGCAGTACTTC.

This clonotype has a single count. The CDR3 region is CASRVQGLYGYTF. The CDR3, as DNA: TGTGCCAGTAGGGTACAGGGTTTATATGGCTACACCTTC. The chain employs TRBV19 and TRBJ1-2, with a tentative D call TRBD1 (6 bases). Germline loops: CDR1 LNHDA, CDR2 SQIVND (reference sequence). This CDR3 has 13 residues. Trimming removed 6 bases from V and 5 bases from J, with 13 bases in between.

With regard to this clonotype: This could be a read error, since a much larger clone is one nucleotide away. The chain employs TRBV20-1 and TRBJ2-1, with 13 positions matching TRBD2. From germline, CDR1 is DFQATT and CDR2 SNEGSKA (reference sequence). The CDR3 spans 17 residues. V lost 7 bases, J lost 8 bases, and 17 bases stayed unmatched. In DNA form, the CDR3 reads TGCAGTGTTATTCCGCAGACTAGCGGGGGGTCTTTAGATGAGCAGTTCTTC. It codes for CSVIPQTSGGSLDEQFF.

CDR3 amino acids: CASSLGRGWEDGYTF. The CDR3 DNA reads TGTGCCAGCAGCTTAGGCCGGGGTTGGGAGGATGGCTACACCTTC. This chain connects TRBV13 to TRBJ1-2; D is unresolved. The CDR3 spans 15 residues. The germline V gene has CDR1 PRHDT and CDR2 FYEKMQ (reference sequence). Trimming removed 0 bases at V and 6 bases at J, with 14 bases between.

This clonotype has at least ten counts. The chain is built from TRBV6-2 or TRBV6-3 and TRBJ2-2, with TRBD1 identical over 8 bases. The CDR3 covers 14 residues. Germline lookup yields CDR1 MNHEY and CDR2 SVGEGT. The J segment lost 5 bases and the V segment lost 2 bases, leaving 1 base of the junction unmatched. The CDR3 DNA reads TGTGCCAGCAGTTACGACAGGGGTACCGGGGAGCTGTTTTTT. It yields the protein CASSYDRGTGELFF.

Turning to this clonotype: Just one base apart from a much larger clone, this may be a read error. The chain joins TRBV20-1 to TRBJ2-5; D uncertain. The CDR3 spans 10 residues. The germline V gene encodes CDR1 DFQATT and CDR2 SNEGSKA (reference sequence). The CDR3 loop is CSARPQTKYF. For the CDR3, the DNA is TGCAGTGCTAGACCCCAGACCAAGTACTTC.

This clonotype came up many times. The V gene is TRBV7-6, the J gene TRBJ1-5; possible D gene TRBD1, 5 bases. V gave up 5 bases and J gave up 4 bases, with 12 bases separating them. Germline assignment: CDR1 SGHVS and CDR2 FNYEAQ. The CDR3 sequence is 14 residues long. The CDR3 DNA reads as TGTGCCAGCAGCCCTGGGGGAGGGAATCAGCCCCAGCATTTT. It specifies CASSPGGGNQPQHF. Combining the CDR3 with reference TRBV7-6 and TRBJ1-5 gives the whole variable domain GAGVSQSPRYKVTKRGQDVALRCDPISGHVSLYWYRQALGQGPEFLTYFNYEAQQDKSGLPNDRFSAERPEGSISTLTIQRTEQRDSAMYRCASSPGGGNQPQHFGDGTRLSIL.

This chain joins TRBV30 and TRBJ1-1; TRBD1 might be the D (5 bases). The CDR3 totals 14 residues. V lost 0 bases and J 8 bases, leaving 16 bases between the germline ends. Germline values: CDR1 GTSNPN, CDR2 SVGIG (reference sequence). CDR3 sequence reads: CAWSVGFRAGEAFF. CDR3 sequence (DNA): TGTGCCTGGAGTGTGGGCTTCAGGGCCGGCGAAGCTTTCTTT.

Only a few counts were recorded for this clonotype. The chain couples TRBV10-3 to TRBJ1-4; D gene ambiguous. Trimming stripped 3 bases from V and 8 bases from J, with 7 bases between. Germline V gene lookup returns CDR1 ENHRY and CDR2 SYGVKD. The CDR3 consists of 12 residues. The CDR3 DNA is TGTGCCATCAGTGAAAGGAAAGAAAAACTGTTTTTT. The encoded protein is CAISERKEKLFF.

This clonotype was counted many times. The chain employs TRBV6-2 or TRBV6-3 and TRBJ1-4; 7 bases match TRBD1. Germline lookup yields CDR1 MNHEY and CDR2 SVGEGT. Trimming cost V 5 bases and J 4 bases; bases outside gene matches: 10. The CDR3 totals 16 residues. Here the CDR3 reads CASSGLGTAYNEKLFF. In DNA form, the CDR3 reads TGTGCCAGCAGTGGGTTGGGGACAGCCTATAATGAAAAACTGTTTTTT.

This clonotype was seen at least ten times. CDR3 region: CASSHGPPTRYNEQFF. CDR3 DNA sequence: TGTGCCAGCAGCCACGGTCCCCCCACTCGTTACAATGAGCAGTTCTTC. The gene calls are TRBV14 and TRBJ2-1; no reliable D call. From germline, CDR1 is SGHDN and CDR2 FVKESK. V lost 3 bases and J lost 4, with 16 bases in between. There are 16 residues in the CDR3.

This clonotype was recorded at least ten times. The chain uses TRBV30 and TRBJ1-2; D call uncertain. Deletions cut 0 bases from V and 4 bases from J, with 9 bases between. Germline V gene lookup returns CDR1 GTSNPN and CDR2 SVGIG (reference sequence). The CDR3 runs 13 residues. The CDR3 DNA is TGTGCCTGGAGTGTGGCGGGAGCCTATGGCTACACCTTC. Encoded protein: CAWSVAGAYGYTF.

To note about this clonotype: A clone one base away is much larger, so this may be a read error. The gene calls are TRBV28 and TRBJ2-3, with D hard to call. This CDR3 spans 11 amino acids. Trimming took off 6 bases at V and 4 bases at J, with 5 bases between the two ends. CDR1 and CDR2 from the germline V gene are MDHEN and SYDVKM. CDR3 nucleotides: TGTGCCAGCAGAGACGCAGATACGCAGTATTTT. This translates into CASRDADTQYF.